The 9 T cell receptor beta chains below were found in one sample sequenced in a study of blood T cell repertoires in COVID-19. Sequenced by immunoSEQ multiplex PCR; TCRdb stores in-frame clones only, minus some. Among approximately 190,000 clones listed, under 90% were seen once. The material sequenced was peripheral blood. The receptors here all came from an older man with acute or convalescent COVID-19.

This clone has ten or more counts. V and J are TRBV5-4 and TRBJ1-1; 7 nucleotides line up with TRBD1. The CDR3 is 16 residues long. Germline V gives CDR1 SGHNT, CDR2 YYREEE (reference sequence). Germline trimming cut 4 bases from V and 1 base from J; bases unmatched to any gene: 10. Here the CDR3 DNA reads TGTGCCAGCAGCCCGAACCGACAGGGATGGAACACTGAAGCTTTCTTT. Protein: CASSPNRQGWNTEAFF.

The chain couples TRBV6-5 to TRBJ1-5; 8 nucleotides line up with TRBD1. The CDR3 is 13 amino acids. In germline, CDR1 is MNHEY, CDR2 SVGAGI. Trimming cost V 6 bases and J 6 bases; bases outside gene matches: 4. The CDR3 region has the DNA TGTGCCAGCAGACAGGGACAGGTTCAGCCCCAGCATTTT. This encodes CASRQGQVQPQHF.

V and J are TRBV27 and TRBJ2-7; 12 bases map to TRBD2. Germline V gene sequence: CDR1 MNHEY, CDR2 SMNVEV (reference sequence). V lost 5 bases and J lost 3; bases outside the gene matches: 8. This CDR3 is built from 16 residues. The CDR3 nucleotides are TGTGCCAGCAGTCCTTACCCGGGACTAGCGGGCTACGAGCAGTACTTC. Translated: CASSPYPGLAGYEQYF.

This chain links TRBV4-1 with TRBJ1-2; weak D call: TRBD1 (5 bases). The length of the CDR3 is 15 residues. In germline, CDR1 is MGHRA, CDR2 YSYEKL. The ends were cut back, 0 bases at V and 0 bases at J, with 8 bases in the middle. CDR3 in DNA: TGCGCCAGCAGCCAAGATCCAGGGACTAACTATGGCTACACCTTC. It yields the protein CASSQDPGTNYGYTF.

V gene TRBV27 combines with J gene TRBJ2-7; maybe TRBD2 (5 bases). Trimming stripped 5 bases from V and 4 bases from J, with 12 bases between. Per the germline V gene, CDR1 is MNHEY and CDR2 is SMNVEV (reference sequence). CDR3 length: 13 amino acids. The CDR3 region has the DNA TGTGCCAGCAGTAAATCTCGGGGTTACGAGCAGTACTTC. This translates into CASSKSRGYEQYF.

The V and J genes are TRBV9 and TRBJ2-2, with TRBD2 matching over 7 bases. V lost 4 bases to trimming and J lost 1 base; unmatched junction nucleotides: 7. The CDR3 totals 16 residues. Germline lookup yields CDR1 SGDLS and CDR2 YYNGEE. CDR3 amino acids: CASSPWTSGNTGELFF. Written as DNA, the CDR3 is TGTGCCAGCAGCCCCTGGACTAGTGGGAACACCGGGGAGCTGTTTTTT.

The J gene is TRBJ2-7, the V gene TRBV10-2; D call uncertain. Trimming removed 6 bases at V and 4 bases at J, with 7 bases between. This CDR3 has 11 amino acids. Germline CDR1 and CDR2: WSHSY and SAAADI. In DNA, the CDR3 is TGCGCCAGCAGCCCATTTTACGAGCAGTACTTC. It encodes CASSPFYEQYF.

This clone showed up just a few times. The CDR3 bases are TGTGCCGGGGGACAGGGGGCTTTAGCGGGAGTCCCAAATGAGCAGTTCTTC. This sequence encodes CAGGQGALAGVPNEQFF. This sequence joins TRBV2 and TRBJ2-1; 12 bases agree with TRBD1. The germline V gene has CDR1 SNHLY and CDR2 FYNNEI. Trimming took 11 bases from V and 7 from J; bases not matched to a gene: 18. The CDR3 extends over 17 amino acids.

The V and J genes are TRBV4-2 and TRBJ1-6, with 9 bases that match TRBD1. The CDR3 totals 16 residues. V lost 2 bases and J lost 10; bases outside the gene matches: 9. From germline, CDR1 is LGHNA and CDR2 YNFKEQ. The CDR3 DNA reads as TGTGCCAGCAGCCAATCGGGACAGGGAGTTGCATCACCCCTCCACTTT. It specifies CASSQSGQGVASPLHF.